This TCR beta chain was recovered during a study of blood T cell repertoires in COVID-19. Study background: Sites in the United States, Italy and Spain provided acute and convalescent COVID-19 samples. T cells, B-cell-depleted T cells, or PBMCs provided the cDNA or gDNA that served as material.

The V end lost 0 bases, the J end lost 7 bases, and 16 bases lay between the germline ends. Per germline, CDR1 MGHRA and CDR2 YSYEKL. The CDR3 spans 16 residues. In the original workflow: It was from reference gene primer amplification that nucleated cell counts were estimated. Libraries were prepared by immunoSEQ multiplex PCR; TCRdb keeps only in-frame clonotypes and omits some of them. Clone size and the V and J calls come from that table; the DNA yielded D and trimming. The top ten hold just under 2.5% of the sample, which has around 200,000 clones, about 89% seen once. The rearrangement joins TRBV4-1 to TRBJ1-5; tentative D call: TRBD1 (6 bases). Sequenced sample: peripheral blood. The sequence derives from a man aged 35-49 years with active or convalescent COVID-19. CDR3 residues: CASSQDGQGLYQPQHF. DNA of the CDR3: TGCGCCAGCAGCCAAGACGGGCAGGGGCTATACCAGCCCCAGCATTTT.